The 24 T cell receptor beta chains below all came from one sample that was sequenced in a study of tumor-infiltrating lymphocytes in primary liver carcinoma. TCR beta cDNA was made from 400 to 500 ng total RNA with a constant-region primer. Slightly modified ARM-PCR served as the procedure for the TCR beta libraries. These libraries came from three rounds of nested multiplex PCR. The opening two PCR rounds, nine to eleven cycles each, paired TRBV1-TRBV30 forward primers with a C-beta reverse primer. TCRdb processed the multiplex PCR reads anew with MiXCR; each CDR3 protein has one entry. The data contain roughly 100,000 distinct CDR3 sequences, 55% to 75% of them singletons. Co-extraction of RNA and DNA was performed on about 20-32 mg of unsorted bulk tissue. Material for sequencing was liver tumor tissue from sampling region 5. Subset of the sample: tumor region T5, tumor centre. The origin of the receptors is a woman aged 60 to 75 with primary liver carcinoma and hepatitis B virus infection.

This clonotype appeared a single time. No conserved phenylalanine or tryptophan is present at the end of the CDR3, so a read error is the likely explanation. The V and J genes are TRBV4-1 and TRBJ2-7; a weak D match, TRBD1 (5 bases). Germline-derived CDR1 and CDR2 are MGHRA and YSYEKL. V was pared by 4 bases and J by 1 base, with 17 bases between. CDR3 length: 16 residues. The CDR3 bases are TGCGCCAGCAGCCTCCAGGCGCAGGGCGATTCCTACGAGCAGTACTGC. Translating gives CASSLQAQGDSYEQYC.

This clonotype was observed a handful of times. At one end the junction does not follow the germline gene, possibly because of a read error. V usage is TRBV5-1 and J usage is TRBJ2-1; 7 nucleotides agree with TRBD1. The CDR3 is made up of 15 amino acids. CDR1 is SGHRS, CDR2 YFSETQ, per germline. CDR3 bases: TGCGCCAGCAGCTTGGCTGGACAGGTGGGCTATGAGCAGTCCTTC. It codes for CASSLAGQVGYEQSF.

Concerning this clonotype: Lacking the conserved final phenylalanine or tryptophan, this CDR3 likely reflects a read error. It is unclear where the CDR3 begins or ends on the DNA, so no DNA is shown, and the CDR3 is as TCRdb lists it. This chain links TRBV11-3 with TRBJ1-2. Germline V gene data show CDR1 as SGHNT and CDR2 as YENEEA. The length of the CDR3 is 12 amino acids, counting both ends. CDR3 amino acids: CASSPTTAAIYS.

About this clonotype: Its ends do not fully match the called genes, so a read error is possible. This chain links TRBV11-2 with TRBJ1-1; D ambiguous. Germline V lookup: CDR1 SGHAT, CDR2 FQNNGV. The CDR3 is 13 amino acids. CDR3: CASSFTRGTEAFF. The CDR3 DNA reads TGTGCAAGCAGCTTCACTCGGGGCACTGAAGCTTTCTTT.

As to this clonotype: A much larger clone sits a single nucleotide away, making a read error possible. This sequence joins TRBV28 and TRBJ2-6; a possible D gene is TRBD1 (6 bases). This CDR3 comprises 17 residues. The V and J ends lost 7 bases and 2 bases respectively, with 18 bases between them. The V gene's germline CDR1 is MDHEN and CDR2 SYDVKM. The CDR3 loop is CASTPTEGVTGANVLTF. For the CDR3, the DNA is TGTGCCAGCACTCCCACCGAGGGGGTTACTGGGGCCAACGTCCTGACTTTC.

This chain links TRBV24-1 with TRBJ2-1; 9 nucleotides match TRBD1. The V segment lost 3 bases and the J segment 7 bases; nucleotides outside the gene matches: 9. The CDR3 has 16 amino acids. CDR1 and CDR2 (germline): KGHDR, SFDVKD. CDR3 nucleotide sequence: TGTGCCACCAGTGATCCGGGACAGGGTGAATTGAATGAGCAGTTCTTC. Translated: CATSDPGQGELNEQFF.

The chain is built from TRBV7-3 and TRBJ2-3; 7 bases map to TRBD1. Germline values: CDR1 SGHTA, CDR2 FQGTGA. With 3 bases clipped from V and 0 bases from J, the junction kept 6 bases outside the gene matches. The CDR3 has 16 amino acids. The CDR3: CASSLDPTGSTDTQYF. The CDR3, as DNA: TGTGCCAGCAGCTTGGACCCGACAGGGAGCACAGATACGCAGTATTTT.

In its sample, this clonotype was seen once. V and J are TRBV11-3 and TRBJ2-1; perhaps TRBD2 as D (6 bases). Germline CDR1 SGHNT, CDR2 YENEEA. V was trimmed by 1 base and J by 12 bases, leaving 19 bases between them. CDR3 length: 15 amino acids. The CDR3 DNA reads TGTGCCAGCAGCTTAGGAACTAGCAGGAAGCATGGGCAGTTCTTC. Its protein product is CASSLGTSRKHGQFF.

In the case of this clonotype: A single base separates this from a much larger clone, so it may be a read error. The chain links TRBV10-2 to TRBJ2-1; TRBD1 aligns across 11 bases. J gave up 6 bases and V 4 bases, and 5 bases lay outside the gene matches. Germline V CDR1 and CDR2: WSHSY, SAAADI. CDR3 size: 15 residues. The CDR3, as DNA: TGCGCCAGCAGTGTGCGAGGGACAGGGGGCAATGAGCAGTTCTTC. Encoded protein: CASSVRGTGGNEQFF.

V usage is TRBV20-1 and J usage is TRBJ2-1; 7 bases fit TRBD2. Germline assignment: CDR1 DFQATT and CDR2 SNEGSKA (reference sequence). CDR3 length: 17 residues. Trimming cost V 0 bases and J 3 bases; bases outside gene matches: 11. DNA of the CDR3: TGCAGTGCTAGAGATTACTCCAAGCGGGGCGTCTACAATGAGCAGTTCTTC. Residues: CSARDYSKRGVYNEQFF.

Notes on this clonotype: This may be a read error, as it is one base from a much larger clone. V is TRBV5-1 and J is TRBJ2-1; 10 bases align to TRBD2. CDR1 is SGHRS, CDR2 YFSETQ, per germline. The CDR3 is 15 amino acids. CDR3 nucleotides: TGCGTCAGCAGCTTGGTTACTAGCGGGATTGGTGAGCAGTTCTTC. Its protein product is CVSSLVTSGIGEQFF.

The J gene is TRBJ2-1, the V gene TRBV28; 12 nucleotides match TRBD1. J gave up 4 bases and V 6 bases, and 7 bases lay outside the gene matches. Per the germline V gene, CDR1 is MDHEN and CDR2 is SYDVKM. This CDR3 has 16 amino acids. CDR3 sequence reads: CASSLGDRGRYNEQFF. DNA of the CDR3: TGTGCCAGCAGCTTGGGGGACAGGGGGCGATACAATGAGCAGTTCTTC.

A remark on this clonotype: A much larger clone is a single base away; this may be a read error. The gene calls are TRBV10-1 and TRBJ2-2; no definite D call. CDR3 length: 13 residues. The germline CDR1 and CDR2 sequences are WNHNN and SYGVQD (reference sequence). The V gene lost 3 bases and the J gene lost 3 bases, with 5 bases spanning the gap. CDR3 loop: CASSDTDTGELFF. The CDR3 DNA reads TGCGCCAGCAGTGACACAGACACCGGGGAGCTGTTTTTT.

The chain uses TRBV6-1 and TRBJ2-1, with D maybe TRBD2 (5 bases). The germline V gene has CDR1 MNHNS and CDR2 SASEGT. Trimming shortened V by 2 bases and J by 7 bases, and 9 bases separated the two germline ends. The CDR3 runs to 13 residues. The CDR3 loop is CASSELKRNEQFF. The DNA of the CDR3 is TGTGCCAGCAGTGAATTGAAGCGGAATGAGCAGTTCTTC.

Comment on this clonotype: A read error may produce the germline difference seen at one junction end. The genes are TRBV12-3 or TRBV12-4 and TRBJ2-5; unclear D gene. This CDR3 has 11 amino acids. The DNA for the CDR3 is TGTGTCAGCAGTTTATCGGAGACTCAGTACTTC. Translating it yields CVSSLSETQYF.

Notes on this clonotype: Because it lacks the conserved phenylalanine or tryptophan at the end, this CDR3 is likely a read error. The V and J genes are TRBV7-9 and TRBJ1-4; no clear D gene. Germline values: CDR1 SEHNR, CDR2 FQNEAQ (reference sequence). The CDR3 is made up of 12 amino acids. CDR3 DNA sequence: TGTGTCAGCAGCAATCCTAATGAAAAACTGTTTCTT. Its protein product is CVSSNPNEKLFL.

This clonotype rates as medium-sized. The chain recombines TRBV7-3 with TRBJ2-7; D not resolved. Trimming stripped 1 base from V and 5 bases from J, with 9 bases between. Looked up from germline, CDR1 is SGHTA and CDR2 is FQGTGA. The CDR3 length is 13 residues. The DNA of the CDR3 is TGTGCCAGCAGCTTAAATCGGGCTCACGAGCAGTACTTC. Translated: CASSLNRAHEQYF.

The chain couples TRBV12-3 or TRBV12-4 to TRBJ2-2, with a possible D match to TRBD2 (6 bases). The CDR3 runs to 15 residues. The CDR3 DNA is TGTACTAGCAGTTTCTGGGGCGGTAACACCGGGGAGCTGTTTTTT. Translation gives CTSSFWGGNTGELFF.

Comment on this clonotype: A much larger clone sits a single nucleotide away, making a read error possible. In DNA, the CDR3 is TGTGCCAGCAGCTTAACTGGTGGACCATTTGCCACTGAACCTTTCTTT. Protein: CASSLTGGPFATEPFF. This chain uses TRBV7-3 with TRBJ1-1; D is undetermined. This CDR3 comprises 16 residues. CDR1 SGHTA and CDR2 FQGTGA come from the germline V gene.

As concerns this clonotype: The junction differs from germline at one of its ends, possibly a read error. The rearrangement links TRBV6-2 or TRBV6-3 to TRBJ2-3; D unclear. CDR3 length equals 13 residues. CDR1 is MNHEY, CDR2 SVGEGT, per germline. The CDR3 loop reads CVSSYFSTDTEYF. In DNA form, the CDR3 reads TGTGTCAGCAGTTACTTTAGCACAGATACGGAGTATTTT.

On this clonotype: This could be a read error, since a much larger clone is one nucleotide away. The rearrangement links TRBV14 to TRBJ2-1, with unresolved D. The CDR3 sequence is 11 residues long. Germline-derived CDR1 and CDR2 are SGHDN and FVKESK. The CDR3 reads CANSQTLVQFF. The DNA of the CDR3 is TGTGCCAACAGCCAAACGTTAGTGCAGTTCTTC.

Comments on this clonotype: As the CDR3 is not closed by the conserved phenylalanine or tryptophan, this likely results from a read error. The limits of the CDR3 on the DNA are not certain, so only TCRdb's listed CDR3 is given. The chain links TRBV21-1 to TRBJ2-2; TRBD2, as called in the table, went unchecked against the DNA. TRBV21-1 is a recognized pseudogene. From its first to its last residue, the CDR3 has 20 amino acids. This CDR3 is CASCKVCWRGGGTETGELFL.

This clonotype occurred once. Since a much larger clone is just one base distant, this may be a read error. CDR3 sequence: CAWSDGLARQETQYF. The CDR3 region has the DNA TGTGCCTGGAGTGATGGCCTAGCGCGGCAAGAGACCCAGTACTTC. This sequence joins TRBV30 and TRBJ2-5; D is possibly TRBD2 (6 bases). The CDR3 length is 15 residues. Germline CDR1 is GTSNPN and CDR2 is SVGIG (reference sequence). The V end was cut by 1 base, the J end by 2 bases, with 14 bases between.

To note about this clonotype: Since the CDR3 does not end with the conserved phenylalanine or tryptophan, this likely comes from a read error. This sequence joins TRBV6-6 and TRBJ2-2; a weak D match, TRBD2 (6 bases). This CDR3 has 15 amino acids. Germline CDR1 reads MNHNY; CDR2 reads SVGAGI (reference sequence). The CDR3 protein is CASLGSSGLTGELFL. CDR3 bases: TGTGCCAGCCTCGGGTCCAGCGGGTTAACCGGGGAACTGTTTCTT.